The rows below give T cell receptor beta chains drawn from one sample of a study of kidney transplant recipient with SARS-CoV-2 infection. Each CDR3 protein gets one entry after TCRdb re-called the reads with MiXCR. The table lists fewer than 250,000 distinct CDR3 sequences, under 30% of them singletons. The source material was a blood sample, sampled at baseline and on day 111 from a kidney transplant recipient. The source is a male patient aged 25 to 39 who had COVID-19 and was a kidney transplant recipient. Certain T cells may be donor cells from the graft. Both conserved end residues are part of each CDR3.

j_call: TRBJ2-1; v_call: TRBV13; cdr3_aa: CASSTINEQFF
j_call: TRBJ1-2; v_call: TRBV7-9; cdr3_aa: CASSRRKYHGKTYGYTF
j_call: TRBJ2-7; v_call: TRBV6-6; cdr3_aa: CASSVDYEQYF
j_call: TRBJ2-3; v_call: TRBV28; cdr3_aa: CASSHQGPRTDTQYF
j_call: TRBJ1-6; v_call: TRBV30; cdr3_aa: CAWIGRLGGYNSPLHF
j_call: TRBJ2-2; v_call: TRBV5-1; cdr3_aa: CASSIRGRTDTGELFF
j_call: TRBJ1-2; v_call: TRBV5-4; cdr3_aa: CASSSLVPGKTYGYTF
j_call: TRBJ2-2; v_call: TRBV19; cdr3_aa: CASSISRGTGELFF
j_call: TRBJ1-1; v_call: TRBV15; cdr3_aa: CATSLDRGIVKTEAFF
j_call: TRBJ1-5; v_call: TRBV4-1; cdr3_aa: CASSQVERQPQHF
j_call: TRBJ1-1; v_call: TRBV3-1; cdr3_aa: CASSQEGTGSGAFF
j_call: TRBJ1-4; v_call: TRBV28; cdr3_aa: CASSLFSAEDRNEKLFF
j_call: TRBJ1-1; v_call: TRBV6-5; cdr3_aa: CASSRSTEAFF
j_call: TRBJ2-5; v_call: TRBV10-2; cdr3_aa: CASAGGPSETQYF
j_call: TRBJ1-1; v_call: TRBV6-5; cdr3_aa: CASSIRGGRAAFF
j_call: TRBJ2-7; v_call: TRBV4-2; cdr3_aa: CASSQEILAGGGEQYF
j_call: TRBJ1-2; v_call: TRBV6-2/TRBV6-3; cdr3_aa: CASSFPSCIGKTYGYTF
j_call: TRBJ2-1; v_call: TRBV4-1; cdr3_aa: CASSQVVTSGTSSYNEQFF
j_call: TRBJ2-1; v_call: TRBV10-2; cdr3_aa: CASSVASASYNEQFF
j_call: TRBJ1-5; v_call: TRBV4-1; cdr3_aa: CASSHPDRNQPQHF
j_call: TRBJ2-3; v_call: TRBV5-1; cdr3_aa: CASSLGPSEDTDTQYF
j_call: TRBJ2-4; v_call: TRBV3-1; cdr3_aa: CASSQQPTGFSIQYF
j_call: TRBJ2-1; v_call: TRBV28; cdr3_aa: CASSLPGSYNEQFF
j_call: TRBJ2-7; v_call: TRBV7-8; cdr3_aa: CASSLQVSSYEQYF